This TCR beta chain was found in a study of blood T cell repertoires in COVID-19. The authors' processing: Reference gene primer amplification in the assay estimated nucleated cell counts. Produced via immunoSEQ multiplex PCR; TCRdb's table is partial and in-frame only. The V and J calls and clone size are taken from that table; D and trimming were inferred from the DNA. This table has about 290,000 clones, approximately 86% appearing once. Deletions cut 3 bases from V and 1 base from J, with 14 bases between. CDR1 and CDR2 from the germline V gene are MNHEY and SMNVEV (reference sequence). This CDR3 comprises 16 residues.

The clonotype comes from a woman aged 50 to 60 with active or convalescent COVID-19. The sequenced sample consisted of peripheral blood. The chain recombines TRBV27 with TRBJ2-3; possibly TRBD2 for D (5 bases). CDR3 coding DNA: TGTGCCAGCAGTTTTGGGGTGGGAGTAGGCACAGATACGCAGTATTTT. It yields the protein CASSFGVGVGTDTQYF.